This T cell receptor beta chain derives from a study of CD8 T cells in ankylosing spondylitis. CDR3 size: 12 residues. Germline CDR1 LGHNT, CDR2 FRNRAP. Trimming took 5 bases from V and 1 from J, leaving 5 bases between them. TCRdb recomputed calls from the 5' RACE reads with MiXCR, one row per CDR3 protein. The data contain a few hundred thousand distinct CDR3 sequences, 20% of them singletons. The table lists this clonotype with a few counts. The source material was blood, either unsorted or a sorted T cell fraction (not recorded which). The V gene is TRBV12-5, the J gene TRBJ1-2; no reliable D call. The source is a male donor with ankylosing spondylitis or in good health (not recorded which). CDR3 amino acids: CASGTNNYGYTF. CDR3 in DNA: TGTGCTAGTGGTACGAATAACTATGGCTACACCTTC.